These 18 T cell receptor beta chains were all obtained from the same sample, sequenced in a study of T cells after yellow fever vaccination (dated by TCRdb to the late 2010s). The meaning of the sample's treatment or condition label: live attenuated yellow fever vaccine strain. Preparation of the library involved 5' RACE. Sequenced using an Illumina HiSeq 2500. The public reads were run again by TCRdb, first through fastp at Q25 and then through MiXCR, and only productive beta chains were kept. Each CDR3 protein gets just one entry, which takes the most common genes and DNA from the rows behind it. The sample table records around 530,000 distinct CDR3 sequences; roughly a sixth of these occur just once. The top ten hold 17% of the sample. The specimen was PBMCs, collected 4 to 6 days after the first yellow fever vaccination. All receptors come from a man aged 18 to 30 who received the YFV17D yellow fever vaccine.

This clonotype was observed many times. This chain uses TRBV7-2 with TRBJ1-2; D may be TRBD1 (5 bases). Germline V lookup: CDR1 SGHTA, CDR2 FQGNSA. The CDR3 sequence is 13 residues long. V dropped 6 bases and J dropped 3 bases, with 11 bases sitting between them. This CDR3 reads CASSLDRDYGYTF. The DNA of the CDR3 is TGTGCCAGCAGTCTCGACAGAGACTATGGCTACACCTTC.

The J gene is TRBJ2-6, the V gene TRBV6-2 or TRBV6-3; no clear D. The CDR3 extends over 17 amino acids. Germline V gene sequence: CDR1 MNHEY, CDR2 SVGEGT. V lost 3 bases, J lost 0 bases, and 12 bases lay in between. The CDR3 here is CASSYQPPSSGANVLTF. CDR3 DNA sequence: TGTGCCAGCAGTTATCAACCCCCCTCCTCTGGGGCCAACGTCCTGACTTTC.

This clonotype showed up just a few times. The chain uses TRBV20-1 and TRBJ1-5; D perhaps matches TRBD1 (6 bases). Per the germline V gene, CDR1 is DFQATT and CDR2 is SNEGSKA (reference sequence). This CDR3 is built from 13 residues. The ends were cut back, 0 bases at V and 8 bases at J, with 11 bases in the middle. The CDR3, as DNA: TGCAGTGCTAGAGATCAGGGGCATGAGCCCCAGCATTTT. Amino acids: CSARDQGHEPQHF.

The chain joins TRBV5-1 to TRBJ2-1; D is ambiguous. V lost 4 bases and J 7 bases, leaving 12 bases between the germline ends. The CDR3 has 13 residues. Germline V gene sequence: CDR1 SGHRS, CDR2 YFSETQ. The CDR3 sequence: CASSKRQTNEQFF. As DNA, the CDR3 is TGCGCCAGCAGCAAACGACAAACTAATGAGCAGTTCTTC.

This clonotype was found a few times. The chain couples TRBV18 to TRBJ2-7; 7 positions agree with TRBD1. V lost 5 bases to trimming and J lost 9 bases; unmatched junction nucleotides: 16. This CDR3 is 15 amino acids long. Germline CDR1 is KGHSH and CDR2 is LQKENI. The CDR3 DNA reads TGTGCCAGCTCATTTCGGACAGGCTTCCCAAAGCGGCAGTACGTC. Its protein is CASSFRTGFPKRQYV.

CDR3 sequence reads: CASRLGTFYGYTF. The CDR3 region has the DNA TGTGCCAGCAGGCTGGGGACCTTCTATGGCTACACCTTC. V gene TRBV12-3 or TRBV12-4 combines with J gene TRBJ1-2; possibly TRBD1 for D (5 bases). V lost 6 bases to trimming and J lost 4 bases, with 12 bases between them. The CDR3 runs 13 residues.

This clonotype turned up a few times. The chain couples TRBV21-1 to TRBJ1-5; the table assigns TRBD1, which was not confirmed against the DNA. TRBV21-1 is an annotated pseudogene. This CDR3 comprises 17 residues. The CDR3 DNA is TGTGCCAGCAGCTTCGTACAGGGACCTTGTAGCAATCAGCCCCAGCATTTT. Its translation: CASSFVQGPCSNQPQHF.

The chain combines TRBV7-2 with TRBJ2-7; 10 bases match TRBD2. Germline V gene lookup returns CDR1 SGHTA and CDR2 FQGNSA. J was trimmed by 6 bases and V by 4 bases; bases with no gene match: 9. The CDR3 is 15 residues long. This CDR3 reads CASSSSLAGETEQYF. The CDR3 coding sequence is TGTGCCAGCAGCTCGAGTCTAGCGGGGGAAACCGAGCAGTACTTC.

The chain recombines TRBV4-1 with TRBJ2-5; 7 bases align to TRBD1. V dropped 1 base and J dropped 1; count of bases not matched to a gene: 9. Germline assignment: CDR1 MGHRA and CDR2 YSYEKL. The CDR3 consists of 17 residues. CDR3 DNA sequence: TGCGCCAGCAGCCAAGCTAGGGCCGGGACAGTCCAAGAGACCCAGTACTTC. Translation gives CASSQARAGTVQETQYF.

There are a few counts of this clonotype. The chain uses TRBV5-1 and TRBJ2-1, with 8 bases fitting TRBD2. The CDR3 spans 15 residues. V lost 3 bases and J lost 3; bases outside the gene matches: 5. Germline values: CDR1 SGHRS, CDR2 YFSETQ. CDR3 in DNA: TGCGCCAGCAGCTGGGGAGCGGGGGACTACAATGAGCAGTTCTTC. Its protein is CASSWGAGDYNEQFF.

The chain carries TRBV30 and TRBJ1-6, with D possibly matching TRBD1 (5 bases). This CDR3 is built from 15 residues. Trimming took off 2 bases at V and 2 bases at J, with 10 bases between the two ends. The germline V gene has CDR1 GTSNPN and CDR2 SVGIG (reference sequence). The CDR3 coding sequence is TGTGCCTGGAGTAGTGGGGGGACCTATAATTCACCCCTCCACTTT. It specifies CAWSSGGTYNSPLHF.

The sample holds a few counts of this clonotype. The V gene is TRBV20-1, the J gene TRBJ2-1; D unclear. The CDR3 totals 13 residues. In germline, CDR1 is DFQATT, CDR2 SNEGSKA (reference sequence). V was pared by 3 bases and J by 7 bases, with 13 bases between. The CDR3 here is CSASETYRNEQFF. The CDR3 DNA is TGCAGTGCTAGCGAAACTTATCGGAATGAGCAGTTCTTC.

The chain is built from TRBV24-1 and TRBJ1-2; D gene uncertain. The CDR3 extends over 12 amino acids. V was pared by 4 bases and J by 8 bases, with 10 bases between. Germline values: CDR1 KGHDR, CDR2 SFDVKD. The CDR3 bases are TGTGCCACCAGTGACCAGTGGGAAGGCTACACCTTC. It specifies CATSDQWEGYTF.

This clonotype has just a few counts. The CDR3 DNA reads TGCGCCAGCAGCCCGGAGACAGCCAACTATGGCTACACCTTC. This gives the protein CASSPETANYGYTF. The chain is built from TRBV5-1 and TRBJ1-2; D possibly corresponds to TRBD1 (5 bases). CDR3 length equals 14 residues. Looked up from germline, CDR1 is SGHRS and CDR2 is YFSETQ. V shed 4 bases and J shed 2 bases, with 12 bases lying between them.

This clonotype was seen a few times. The J gene is TRBJ1-2, the V gene TRBV12-3 or TRBV12-4; tentative D call: TRBD1 (5 bases). The ends were cut back, 3 bases at V and 7 bases at J, with 15 bases in the middle. The CDR3 has 14 residues. Written as DNA, the CDR3 is TGTGCCAGCAGTTTCTCAGGGAGGGCGGGTGGCTACACCTTC. Its translation is CASSFSGRAGGYTF.

V gene TRBV7-2 combines with J gene TRBJ2-2; possible D gene TRBD2, 5 bases. The CDR3 covers 16 residues. Germline CDR1 reads SGHTA; CDR2 reads FQGNSA. Deletions cut 5 bases from V and 0 bases from J, with 13 bases between. The CDR3 coding sequence is TGTGCCAGCAGCCTCAGACGGGGATCGAACACCGGGGAGCTGTTTTTT. It translates to CASSLRRGSNTGELFF.

This clonotype was picked up a small number of times. The chain uses TRBV5-1 and TRBJ2-5; 10 bases are a match to TRBD2. The CDR3 spans 15 residues. Germline CDR1 is SGHRS and CDR2 is YFSETQ. Trimming at V came to 1 base and at J to 3 bases, leaving 3 bases not matched to a gene. CDR3 nucleotides: TGCGCCAGCAGCTTGTCCGGGACTAGCGAAGAGACCCAGTACTTC. Its protein product is CASSLSGTSEETQYF. The full variable domain, its missing parts supplied by reference TRBV5-1 and TRBJ2-5, is KAGVTQTPRYLIKTRGQQVTLSCSPISGHRSVSWYQQTPGQGLQFLFEYFSETQRNKGNFPGRFSGRQFSNSRSEMNVSTLELGDSALYLCASSLSGTSEETQYFGPGTRLLVL.

This sequence joins TRBV5-1 and TRBJ1-2; 8 bases are a match to TRBD1. Per germline, CDR1 SGHRS and CDR2 YFSETQ. V was clipped by 6 bases and J by 6 bases; unmatched bases: 13. The CDR3 has 15 residues. The CDR3 spells CASTTGAFSRDGYTF. CDR3 sequence (DNA): TGCGCCAGCACGACAGGGGCATTTAGTCGGGATGGCTACACCTTC.